Sequencing of this T cell receptor beta chain was carried out in a study of blood T cell repertoires in COVID-19. For the study at large: Samples came from the United States, Italy and Spain, spanning acute and convalescent COVID-19. The analysed material was cDNA or gDNA that came from T cells, B-cell-depleted T cells, or PBMCs.

Authors' methods: For nucleated cells, counts were estimated from reference gene primer amplification. Libraries were prepared by immunoSEQ multiplex PCR; TCRdb keeps only in-frame clonotypes and omits some of them. V and J calls and clone size are those listed in that table; D and trimming were worked out from the DNA. Among about 140,000 clones listed, around three quarters were seen once. Germline CDR1 MNHEY, CDR2 SVGEGT. Trimming took 4 bases from V and 3 from J; bases not matched to a gene: 3. This CDR3 has 14 residues. Input material: peripheral blood. The TCR originated in an elderly man with acute or convalescent COVID-19. The V gene is TRBV6-2 or TRBV6-3, the J gene TRBJ2-3, with 8 nucleotides matching TRBD2. Here the CDR3 reads CASSSGGGTDTQYF. In nucleotides, the CDR3 is TGTGCCAGCAGTTCCGGGGGGGGAACAGATACGCAGTATTTT.